The 26 T cell receptor beta chains below all came from one sample that was sequenced in a study of cytomegalovirus exposure and HLA in healthy donors. TCRdb keeps only in-frame clones here, not all; method: immunoSEQ multiplex PCR. Counted here are about 200,000 clones, around 87% occurring once; the ten biggest clones make up more than 1.5%. Sequences were obtained from PBMCs. The receptor source for this set is a woman under 30 in good health and CMV-seropositive.

By share, this clone counts as medium-sized (0.01 to 0.1%). The chain links TRBV2 to TRBJ1-3; no reliable D call. The CDR3 covers 12 residues. CDR1 SNHLY and CDR2 FYNNEI come from the germline V gene. The ends were cut back, 6 bases at V and 3 bases at J, with 6 bases in the middle. Here the CDR3 DNA reads TGTGCCAGCAGCGCGGGTGGAAACACCATATATTTT. It codes for CASSAGGNTIYF.

The chain carries TRBV7-2 and TRBJ1-1; D remains unclear. V was shortened by 5 bases and J by 4 bases, with 17 bases between the two germline ends. Germline assignment: CDR1 SGHTA and CDR2 FQGNSA. The CDR3 runs to 15 residues. CDR3 bases: TGTGCCAGCAGCCTACCCCTCGGAGGGCCCACTGAAGCTTTCTTT. Translating it yields CASSLPLGGPTEAFF. The whole variable domain, remainder taken from reference TRBV7-2 and TRBJ1-1, is GAGVSQSPSNKVTEKGKDVELRCDPISGHTALYWYRQSLGQGLEFLIYFQGNSAPDKSGLPSDRFSAERTGGSVSTLTIQRTQQEDSAVYLCASSLPLGGPTEAFFGQGTRLTVV.

The chain uses TRBV27 and TRBJ2-7; possible D gene TRBD1, 6 bases. The germline V gene has CDR1 MNHEY and CDR2 SMNVEV (reference sequence). The CDR3 loop spans 15 amino acids. V lost 4 bases and J 5 bases, leaving 18 bases between the germline ends. DNA of the CDR3: TGTGCCAGCAGTTCGAATTACAGGGCGGGCGACGAGCAGTACTTC. Translating it yields CASSSNYRAGDEQYF.

This clone was found once. The V and J genes are TRBV9 and TRBJ2-3, with D tentatively TRBD1 (5 bases). The CDR3 consists of 19 residues. Germline V gives CDR1 SGDLS, CDR2 YYNGEE. V lost 0 bases and J lost 4, with 24 bases in between. The CDR3 is CASSVEGSNPPGRSDTQYF. The CDR3 DNA sequence: TGTGCCAGCAGCGTAGAGGGGTCCAATCCCCCTGGTAGGTCAGATACGCAGTATTTT.

This chain joins TRBV6-5 and TRBJ2-7, with no clear D. CDR1 is MNHEY, CDR2 SVGAGI, per germline. The CDR3 runs 11 residues. Trimming pared 6 bases from V and 2 bases from J, leaving 5 bases between. CDR3 nucleotide sequence: TGTGCCAGCAGCCGGGCCTACGAGCAGTACTTC. Its translation: CASSRAYEQYF.

The chain carries TRBV13 and TRBJ1-4, with 9 bases that match TRBD1. V lost 5 bases and J lost 6; bases outside the gene matches: 4. Germline CDR1 reads PRHDT; CDR2 reads FYEKMQ (reference sequence). The length of the CDR3 is 14 residues. The CDR3 DNA follows: TGTGCCAGCAGCCAACGACAGGGGGATGAAAAACTGTTTTTT. This gives the protein CASSQRQGDEKLFF.

The chain links TRBV7-9 to TRBJ1-4; a possible D gene is TRBD1 (5 bases). The CDR3 is 19 residues long. V lost 3 bases to trimming and J lost 8 bases, with 28 bases between them. Germline V gene lookup returns CDR1 SEHNR and CDR2 FQNEAQ (reference sequence). Written as DNA, the CDR3 is TGTGCCAGCAGCTTTCCCCCTAGAGCCGACGGGACTCTCTCGGAAAAACTGTTTTTT. The encoded protein is CASSFPPRADGTLSEKLFF.

The genes are TRBV6-5 and TRBJ1-4, with TRBD1 as a possible D gene (6 bases). V was pared by 4 bases and J by 3 bases, with 12 bases between. This CDR3 has 15 amino acids. CDR1 is MNHEY, CDR2 SVGAGI, per germline. In nucleotides, the CDR3 is TGTGCCAGCAGTTCTGGGGGCTCAGCTAATGAAAAACTGTTTTTT. Translating gives CASSSGGSANEKLFF.

This chain joins TRBV6-4 and TRBJ2-5; 10 bases fit TRBD1. The CDR3 contains 13 residues. The J segment lost 5 bases and the V segment lost 6 bases, leaving 3 bases of the junction unmatched. Germline values: CDR1 MRHNA, CDR2 SNTAGT. The CDR3 DNA sequence: TGTGCCAGCAGCCCGACAGGGGGCGAGACCCAGTACTTC. Its protein product is CASSPTGGETQYF.

The gene calls are TRBV4-1 and TRBJ2-2; D unresolved. V gave up 3 bases and J gave up 5 bases, with 13 bases separating them. There are 15 residues in the CDR3. Germline V gene data show CDR1 as MGHRA and CDR2 as YSYEKL. CDR3 residues: CASSHPAIGTGELFF. The DNA for the CDR3 is TGCGCCAGCAGCCACCCAGCGATCGGGACCGGGGAGCTGTTTTTT.

The chain is built from TRBV11-1 and TRBJ2-7, with a possible D match to TRBD1 (6 bases). Per the germline V gene, CDR1 is SGHAT and CDR2 is FQDESV (reference sequence). There are 14 residues in the CDR3. Trimming left V 0 bases short and J 2 bases short, with 8 bases between. The DNA for the CDR3 is TGTGCCAGCAGCTTAGCGGGACAAACCTACGAGCAGTACTTC. It specifies CASSLAGQTYEQYF.

J is TRBJ2-3 and V is TRBV30, with unresolved D. This CDR3 has 11 amino acids. The V gene's germline CDR1 is GTSNPN and CDR2 SVGIG (reference sequence). V lost 3 bases and J 6 bases, leaving 7 bases between the germline ends. The CDR3 here is CAWSPRDTQYF. CDR3 DNA sequence: TGTGCCTGGAGCCCACGGGATACGCAGTATTTT. Filled out from reference TRBV30 and TRBJ2-3, the complete variable domain reads SQTIHQWPATLVQPVGSPLSLECTVEGTSNPNLYWYRQAAGRGLQLLFYSVGIGQISSEVPQNLSASRPQDRQFILSSKKLLLSDSGFYLCAWSPRDTQYFGPGTRLTVL.

J is TRBJ1-1 and V is TRBV9; unclear D gene. Germline V gene data show CDR1 as SGDLS and CDR2 as YYNGEE. The CDR3 spans 14 residues. Trimming took 0 bases from V and 2 from J, leaving 8 bases between them. This CDR3 is CASSVDSRNTEAFF. The DNA of the CDR3 is TGTGCCAGCAGCGTAGATTCCAGAAACACTGAAGCTTTCTTT. Variable domain in full (rest from reference TRBV9 and TRBJ1-1): DSGVTQTPKHLITATGQRVTLRCSPRSGDLSVYWYQQSLDQGLQFLIQYYNGEERAKGNILERFSAQQFPDLHSELNLSSLELGDSALYFCASSVDSRNTEAFFGQGTRLTVV.

This clone was seen more than once but under ten times. The chain links TRBV15 to TRBJ2-2, with 12 bases aligning to TRBD2. Looked up from germline, CDR1 is LNHNV and CDR2 is YYDKDF (reference sequence). Losses at the gene ends were 0 bases for V and 7 bases for J; bases not matched to a gene: 6. This CDR3 spans 17 amino acids. CDR3 protein: CATSRELAGGIHGELFF. In DNA, the CDR3 is TGTGCCACCAGCAGAGAACTAGCGGGAGGAATCCACGGGGAGCTGTTTTTT.

This chain connects TRBV5-1 to TRBJ1-4; weak D call: TRBD1 (6 bases). CDR1 is SGHRS, CDR2 YFSETQ, per germline. The CDR3 is made up of 16 amino acids. Trimming stripped 2 bases from V and 7 bases from J, with 18 bases between. CDR3: CASSFDLGGGREKLFF. The CDR3 DNA is TGCGCCAGCAGCTTTGACCTAGGGGGTGGCCGTGAAAAACTGTTTTTT.

The V gene is TRBV29-1, the J gene TRBJ2-3; D gene ambiguous. The CDR3 sequence is 16 residues long. Between the trimmed V and J ends, which lost 7 bases and 2 bases, there was a span of 22 bases. The V gene's germline CDR1 is SQVTM and CDR2 ANQGSEA. The DNA for the CDR3 is TGCAGCGCGCTAGTCGACGGCCCCCCCGACACAGATACGCAGTATTTT. This encodes CSALVDGPPDTDTQYF.

This chain connects TRBV29-1 to TRBJ1-2; D call uncertain. Per germline, CDR1 SQVTM and CDR2 ANQGSEA. CDR3 size: 14 residues. The germline V and J ends were trimmed by 4 bases and 4 bases, with 16 bases remaining between them. Here the CDR3 reads CSVAPGGSPYGYTF. The CDR3 bases are TGCAGCGTTGCGCCGGGTGGGTCACCCTATGGCTACACCTTC.

The chain carries TRBV30 and TRBJ1-5, with TRBD1 matching over 7 bases. The CDR3 has 14 residues. Germline CDR1 reads GTSNPN; CDR2 reads SVGIG (reference sequence). The junction had 6 bases not matched to a gene; V was cut back by 0 bases and J by 7 bases. CDR3 loop: CAWSVGQDGQPQHF. The DNA for the CDR3 is TGTGCCTGGAGTGTCGGACAGGATGGCCAGCCCCAGCATTTT. Full variable domain (remainder filled in from reference TRBV30 and TRBJ1-5): SQTIHQWPATLVQPVGSPLSLECTVEGTSNPNLYWYRQAAGRGLQLLFYSVGIGQISSEVPQNLSASRPQDRQFILSSKKLLLSDSGFYLCAWSVGQDGQPQHFGDGTRLSIL.

The rearrangement uses TRBV7-8 and TRBJ1-5; D uncertain. V lost 1 base and J 3 bases, leaving 7 bases between the germline ends. Looked up from germline, CDR1 is SGHVS and CDR2 is FQNEAQ. This CDR3 has 14 amino acids. CDR3 amino acids: CASSLGQSNQPQHF. The CDR3 DNA follows: TGTGCCAGCAGCTTAGGTCAGTCCAATCAGCCCCAGCATTTT.

This clone was counted a single time. The gene calls are TRBV2 and TRBJ2-7, with 9 nucleotides matching TRBD2. J was trimmed by 2 bases and V by 3 bases; bases with no gene match: 5. The CDR3 is 15 residues long. Germline values: CDR1 SNHLY, CDR2 FYNNEI. The CDR3 loop is CASSEGASGTYEQYF. Here the CDR3 DNA reads TGTGCCAGCAGTGAGGGGGCTAGCGGGACCTACGAGCAGTACTTC.

This clone was counted between two and nine times. The chain uses TRBV10-3 and TRBJ1-2; 8 bases agree with TRBD1. Germline CDR1 ENHRY, CDR2 SYGVKD. V gave up 3 bases and J gave up 2 bases; unmatched junction bases: 2. The CDR3 length is 14 residues. DNA for the CDR3: TGTGCCATCAGTGACAGGGGGCTGAACTATGGCTACACCTTC. Translating gives CAISDRGLNYGYTF.

Here the CDR3 DNA reads TGTGCCAGCAGTTACTCGACAGGGGGCTCAGATACGCAGTATTTT. It codes for CASSYSTGGSDTQYF. J is TRBJ2-3 and V is TRBV6-5; 10 bases line up with TRBD1. CDR3 size: 15 residues. V lost 0 bases to trimming and J lost 4 bases; unmatched junction nucleotides: 1. Germline V gene data show CDR1 as MNHEY and CDR2 as SVGAGI.

The V and J genes are TRBV9 and TRBJ1-2; unclear D gene. This CDR3 spans 15 amino acids. With 5 bases removed from V and 3 bases from J, the gap between germline ends came to 17 bases. Germline CDR1 and CDR2: SGDLS and YYNGEE. DNA for the CDR3: TGTGCCAGCAGTTCAAGGGTCCCGGGAGACTATGGCTACACCTTC. Its protein product is CASSSRVPGDYGYTF.

This sequence joins TRBV4-1 and TRBJ1-1; 7 bases align to TRBD1. Looked up from germline, CDR1 is MGHRA and CDR2 is YSYEKL. The J segment lost 4 bases and the V segment lost 0 bases, leaving 5 bases of the junction unmatched. The CDR3 runs to 15 residues. CDR3 sequence reads: CASSQEEGAGTEAFF. The CDR3 region has the DNA TGCGCCAGCAGCCAAGAGGAGGGGGCCGGCACTGAAGCTTTCTTT.

The chain links TRBV28 to TRBJ2-1; no reliable D call. V was cut by 1 base and J by 6 bases, with 7 bases left in between. CDR3 length equals 13 residues. Germline-derived CDR1 and CDR2 are MDHEN and SYDVKM. The CDR3 region has the DNA TGTGCCAGCAGTTTATCATACGGCAATGAGCAGTTCTTC. This gives the protein CASSLSYGNEQFF.

This clone was seen only a few times. The chain joins TRBV9 to TRBJ2-7; 13 bases align to TRBD2. The CDR3 has 15 residues. V lost 3 bases to trimming and J lost 5 bases; unmatched junction nucleotides: 5. The germline V gene encodes CDR1 SGDLS and CDR2 YYNGEE. CDR3 sequence reads: CASSAGTSGTHEQYF. DNA of the CDR3: TGTGCCAGCAGCGCCGGGACTAGCGGGACTCACGAGCAGTACTTC.